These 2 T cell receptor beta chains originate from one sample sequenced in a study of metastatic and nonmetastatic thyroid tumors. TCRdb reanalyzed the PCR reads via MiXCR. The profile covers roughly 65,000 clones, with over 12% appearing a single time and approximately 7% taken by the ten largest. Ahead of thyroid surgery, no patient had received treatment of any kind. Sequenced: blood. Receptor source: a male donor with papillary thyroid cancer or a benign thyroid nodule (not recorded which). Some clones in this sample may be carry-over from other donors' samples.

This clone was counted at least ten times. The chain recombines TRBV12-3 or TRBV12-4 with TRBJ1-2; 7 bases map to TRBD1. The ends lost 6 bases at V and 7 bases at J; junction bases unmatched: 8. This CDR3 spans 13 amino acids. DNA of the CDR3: TGTGCCAGCAGCAACAGGGGCGGGGGTGGCTACACCTTC. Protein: CASSNRGGGGYTF.

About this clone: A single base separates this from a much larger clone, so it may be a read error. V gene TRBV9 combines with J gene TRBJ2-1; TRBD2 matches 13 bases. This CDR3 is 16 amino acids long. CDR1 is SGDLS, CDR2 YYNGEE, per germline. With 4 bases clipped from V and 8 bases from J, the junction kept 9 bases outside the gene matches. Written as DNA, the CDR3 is TGTGCCAGCAGCCATACACTAGCGGGAGGGCACGATGAGCAGTTCTTC. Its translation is CASSHTLAGGHDEQFF.